These 17 T cell receptor beta chains came from one sample sequenced in a study of shared clonotypes between healthy human individuals. The repertoire was sequenced with immunoSEQ multiplex PCR; TCRdb's copy has only in-frame clones and lacks some. The data contain some 2,100,000 clones, around 95% of them singletons. Sequencing used naive CD4+ T cells sorted from blood. This sample's subset: CD45RA+ positively selected. The receptors here all came from a young man in good health.

V gene TRBV9 combines with J gene TRBJ2-5; tentative D call: TRBD2 (7 bases). V lost 4 bases to trimming and J lost 4 bases, with 23 bases between them. Germline V gene lookup returns CDR1 SGDLS and CDR2 YYNGEE. This CDR3 region has 17 residues. CDR3 protein: CASSPSGGSHIPETQYF. CDR3 nucleotides: TGTGCCAGCAGCCCCTCGGGGGGCAGTCATATTCCAGAGACCCAGTACTTC.

V gene TRBV6-6 combines with J gene TRBJ2-3; D gene uncertain. Germline CDR1 is MNHNY and CDR2 is SVGAGI (reference sequence). The CDR3 sequence is 14 residues long. The V and J ends lost 2 bases and 1 base respectively, with 7 bases between them. The CDR3 protein is CASSYDRGTDTQYF. For the CDR3, the DNA is TGTGCCAGCAGTTACGATAGGGGCACAGATACGCAGTATTTT.

This rearrangement joins TRBV28 to TRBJ2-2; 7 bases match TRBD1. V lost 7 bases to trimming and J lost 3 bases; unmatched junction nucleotides: 8. This CDR3 spans 15 amino acids. Germline assignment: CDR1 MDHEN and CDR2 SYDVKM. CDR3 bases: TGTGCCAGCACTCGAGAACAGGGGTACACCGGGGAGCTGTTTTTT. Translation gives CASTREQGYTGELFF.

This clone was recorded only once. The CDR3 DNA reads TGCGCCAGCAGCTTGGGGACAGGGGGCAACCTCTACGAGCAGTACTTC. Translated, it gives CASSLGTGGNLYEQYF. V gene TRBV5-1 combines with J gene TRBJ2-7; 11 nucleotides align to TRBD1. This CDR3 is 16 amino acids long. CDR1 SGHRS and CDR2 YFSETQ come from the germline V gene. J lost 3 bases, V lost 0 bases, and 5 bases had no gene match.

The chain has TRBV6-1 and TRBJ2-1, with TRBD1 matching over 8 bases. The CDR3 is 18 amino acids. Germline V gene data show CDR1 as MNHNS and CDR2 as SASEGT. J gave up 2 bases and V 1 base, and 10 bases lay outside the gene matches. The CDR3 region is CASSEVPLSTGAYNEQFF. CDR3 DNA: TGTGCCAGCAGTGAAGTACCCTTGTCGACAGGGGCCTACAATGAGCAGTTCTTC.

V is TRBV6-5 and J is TRBJ2-7; D gene unclear. This CDR3 is built from 15 residues. The V end was cut by 0 bases, the J end by 0 bases, with 9 bases between. CDR1 is MNHEY, CDR2 SVGAGI, per germline. CDR3: CASSYSLEFSYEQYF. CDR3 coding DNA: TGTGCCAGCAGTTACTCTCTAGAGTTCTCCTACGAGCAGTACTTC.

V usage is TRBV4-1 and J usage is TRBJ2-7, with D maybe TRBD2 (5 bases). Trimming shortened V by 1 base and J by 0 bases, and 13 bases separated the two germline ends. This CDR3 is built from 16 residues. The germline CDR1 and CDR2 sequences are MGHRA and YSYEKL. The CDR3 bases are TGCGCCAGCAGCCAAGTAGGCGGGCGTATCTCCTACGAGCAGTACTTC. Protein: CASSQVGGRISYEQYF.

This chain joins TRBV6-6 and TRBJ1-1, with 8 positions matching TRBD1. J was trimmed by 6 bases and V by 7 bases; bases with no gene match: 10. This CDR3 spans 14 amino acids. CDR1 is MNHNY and CDR2 is SVGAGI in the germline V gene (reference sequence). CDR3 residues: CASTRTGRNSEAFF. The CDR3 region has the DNA TGTGCCAGCACTCGGACAGGGAGAAATTCTGAAGCTTTCTTT.

The rearrangement joins TRBV10-3 to TRBJ1-1; 9 bases match TRBD1. The CDR3 has 15 residues. V lost 2 bases, J lost 5 bases, and 6 bases stayed unmatched. CDR1 ENHRY and CDR2 SYGVKD come from the germline V gene. This chain's CDR3 is CAISELDRGRTEAFF. The DNA of the CDR3 is TGTGCCATCAGTGAGCTGGACAGGGGAAGAACTGAAGCTTTCTTT.

The J gene is TRBJ1-5, the V gene TRBV28, with D possibly TRBD1 on 6 matching bases. This CDR3 has 16 residues. The germline gives CDR1 MDHEN, CDR2 SYDVKM. Trimming took off 2 bases at V and 1 base at J, with 12 bases between the two ends. The CDR3 coding sequence is TGTGCCAGCAGTTTAGTTGGGGGGGCAAGCAATCAGCCCCAGCATTTT. This sequence encodes CASSLVGGASNQPQHF.

The chain joins TRBV18 to TRBJ2-1, with a weak D call TRBD2 (5 bases). The germline V and J ends were trimmed by 4 bases and 0 bases, with 19 bases remaining between them. The CDR3 totals 18 residues. Germline V gives CDR1 KGHSH, CDR2 LQKENI. In DNA form, the CDR3 reads TGTGCCAGCTCACTCTCGTACGGCGGGCCTAGCTCCTACAATGAGCAGTTCTTC. Its protein is CASSLSYGGPSSYNEQFF.

The chain employs TRBV18 and TRBJ2-7, with unresolved D. V was pared by 4 bases and J by 2 bases, with 9 bases between. The CDR3 loop spans 13 amino acids. Germline V gene sequence: CDR1 KGHSH, CDR2 LQKENI. Here the CDR3 DNA reads TGTGCCAGCTCACTAGGACGGCCCTACGAGCAGTACTTC. It specifies CASSLGRPYEQYF.

The V call is TRBV6-5, the J call TRBJ1-4; D might be TRBD1 (5 bases). The V end lost 5 bases, the J end lost 7 bases, and 14 bases lay between the germline ends. Germline assignment: CDR1 MNHEY and CDR2 SVGAGI. This CDR3 comprises 14 residues. The CDR3 region has the DNA TGTGCCAGCAGTCTCTCTTGGACACTTGAAAAACTGTTTTTT. This codes for CASSLSWTLEKLFF.

The chain combines TRBV5-1 with TRBJ1-6; 7 nucleotides agree with TRBD1. Germline V gene data show CDR1 as SGHRS and CDR2 as YFSETQ. The V gene end was trimmed by 4 bases and the J gene end by 12 bases; junction bases not matched to a gene: 13. The CDR3 runs 15 residues. CDR3 region: CASSTGTAEALPLHF. In DNA, the CDR3 is TGCGCCAGCAGCACCGGGACAGCCGAGGCCCTACCCCTCCACTTT.

The chain has TRBV5-1 and TRBJ1-2; maybe TRBD1 (5 bases). Trimming stripped 1 base from V and 7 bases from J, with 14 bases between. The germline gives CDR1 SGHRS, CDR2 YFSETQ. The length of the CDR3 is 14 residues. The DNA of the CDR3 is TGCGCCAGCAGCTTGATAAGGGGTTCGGGTGGCTACACCTTC. This encodes CASSLIRGSGGYTF. Full variable domain (outside the CDR3, taken from reference TRBV5-1 and TRBJ1-2): KAGVTQTPRYLIKTRGQQVTLSCSPISGHRSVSWYQQTPGQGLQFLFEYFSETQRNKGNFPGRFSGRQFSNSRSEMNVSTLELGDSALYLCASSLIRGSGGYTFGSGTRLTVV.

On this clone: Different DNA sequences within this sample yield the same CDR3. J is TRBJ1-1 and V is TRBV27, with D hard to call. This CDR3 contains 12 residues. Germline CDR1 is MNHEY and CDR2 is SMNVEV (reference sequence). V was cut by 4 bases and J by 2 bases, with 5 bases left in between. Here the CDR3 reads CASSSINTEAFF. The DNA for the CDR3 is TGTGCCAGCAGTTCCATAAACACTGAAGCTTTCTTT.

The chain employs TRBV27 and TRBJ2-7; D possibly uses TRBD1 or TRBD2 (5 bases each). The CDR3 runs 14 residues. Germline V gene data show CDR1 as MNHEY and CDR2 as SMNVEV (reference sequence). Trimming removed 1 base from V and 2 bases from J, with 9 bases in between. This chain's CDR3 is CASSLLRGPYEQYF. CDR3 sequence (DNA): TGTGCCAGCAGTTTATTGAGGGGACCCTACGAGCAGTACTTC.